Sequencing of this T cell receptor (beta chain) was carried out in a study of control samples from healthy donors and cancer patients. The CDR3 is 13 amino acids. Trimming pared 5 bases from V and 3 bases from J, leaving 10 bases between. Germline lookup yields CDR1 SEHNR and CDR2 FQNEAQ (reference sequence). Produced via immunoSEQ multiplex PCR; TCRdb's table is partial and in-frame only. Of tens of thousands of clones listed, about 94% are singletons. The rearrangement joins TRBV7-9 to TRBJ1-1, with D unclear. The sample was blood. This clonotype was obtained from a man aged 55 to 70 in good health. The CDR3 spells CASSDTVDTEAFF. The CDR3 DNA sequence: TGTGCCAGCAGCGATACCGTGGACACTGAAGCTTTCTTT.